These 26 T cell receptor beta chains originate from one sample sequenced in a study of siplizumab effects on memory and regulatory T cells. Method: immunoSEQ multiplex PCR; TCRdb's copy keeps in-frame clones and lacks some. The data hold tens of thousands of clones, with approximately 93% observed a single time. The sample was CD8+ T cells sorted from blood. These receptors all stem from a human donor in good health.

The gene calls are TRBV5-6 and TRBJ2-1, with D perhaps TRBD1 or TRBD2 (5 bases each). The V end was cut by 0 bases, the J end by 0 bases, with 7 bases between. In germline, CDR1 is SGHDT, CDR2 YYEEEE. This CDR3 region has 15 residues. The CDR3 sequence is CASSLGGSSYNEQFF. CDR3 bases: TGTGCCAGCAGCTTGGGGGGGAGCTCCTACAATGAGCAGTTCTTC.

This rearrangement joins TRBV4-2 to TRBJ2-1; 8 bases agree with TRBD2. Germline-derived CDR1 and CDR2 are LGHNA and YNFKEQ. V lost 0 bases, J lost 2 bases, and 3 bases stayed unmatched. The CDR3 runs 16 residues. DNA of the CDR3: TGTGCCAGCAGCCAAGACGCAGCGGGGGCCTACAATGAGCAGTTCTTC. Protein: CASSQDAAGAYNEQFF.

The rearrangement uses TRBV11-2 and TRBJ1-3, with TRBD1 matching over 8 bases. The V gene's germline CDR1 is SGHAT and CDR2 FQNNGV. The CDR3 runs to 14 residues. V trimming: 3 bases; J trimming: 4 bases; junction bases outside the gene matches: 2. CDR3 DNA: TGTGCCAGCAGCTTTGGGACAGGCGGAAACACCATATATTTT. It yields the protein CASSFGTGGNTIYF.

V gene TRBV19 combines with J gene TRBJ2-7; 9 bases line up with TRBD1. This CDR3 spans 16 amino acids. CDR1 is LNHDA and CDR2 is SQIVND in the germline V gene (reference sequence). Germline trimming cut 5 bases from V and 5 bases from J; bases unmatched to any gene: 13. This CDR3 reads CASSPWWTGENDEQYF. Written as DNA, the CDR3 is TGTGCCAGTAGTCCCTGGTGGACAGGGGAAAACGACGAGCAGTACTTC.

V and J are TRBV7-6 and TRBJ1-1, with D possibly TRBD1 on 6 matching bases. Germline V gene lookup returns CDR1 SGHVS and CDR2 FNYEAQ. V shed 1 base and J shed 3 bases, with 12 bases lying between them. The CDR3 sequence is 15 residues long. The CDR3 is CASSLGWGADTEAFF. The DNA for the CDR3 is TGTGCCAGCAGCTTAGGTTGGGGGGCGGACACTGAAGCTTTCTTT.

The V call is TRBV11-3, the J call TRBJ2-3; D is undetermined. This CDR3 contains 13 residues. V shed 1 base and J shed 2 bases, with 4 bases lying between them. Germline V gene lookup returns CDR1 SGHNT and CDR2 YENEEA. CDR3 DNA: TGTGCCAGCAGCTTAGCCCCCACAGATACGCAGTATTTT. It codes for CASSLAPTDTQYF.

The chain uses TRBV27 and TRBJ2-1, with TRBD2 identical over 7 bases. This CDR3 region has 15 residues. Germline values: CDR1 MNHEY, CDR2 SMNVEV (reference sequence). J was trimmed by 4 bases and V by 2 bases; bases with no gene match: 5. The CDR3 DNA is TGTGCCAGCAGTTTAGGCCAGCGGGGTTACAATGAGCAGTTCTTC. Translation gives CASSLGQRGYNEQFF.

V and J are TRBV9 and TRBJ1-1; D not certain. V was cut by 0 bases and J by 1 base, with 7 bases left in between. The CDR3 runs 14 residues. The germline V gene has CDR1 SGDLS and CDR2 YYNGEE. Written as DNA, the CDR3 is TGTGCCAGCAGCGTAGGCCCAGAGAACACTGAAGCTTTCTTT. It encodes CASSVGPENTEAFF. The whole variable domain, remainder taken from reference TRBV9 and TRBJ1-1, is DSGVTQTPKHLITATGQRVTLRCSPRSGDLSVYWYQQSLDQGLQFLIQYYNGEERAKGNILERFSAQQFPDLHSELNLSSLELGDSALYFCASSVGPENTEAFFGQGTRLTVV.

Remarks on this clone: The same CDR3 is also encoded by other DNA sequences in this sample. The V and J genes are TRBV6-1 and TRBJ2-7, with D unresolved. V was pared by 4 bases and J by 3 bases, with 7 bases between. Germline loops: CDR1 MNHNS, CDR2 SASEGT. CDR3 length: 12 amino acids. The CDR3 region has the DNA TGTGCCAGCAGTGGCCCTAGCTACGAGCAGTACTTC. It translates to CASSGPSYEQYF.

The gene calls are TRBV6-5 and TRBJ2-5, with TRBD2 matching 8 bases. Germline V CDR1 and CDR2: MNHEY, SVGAGI. V lost 6 bases and J lost 1; bases outside the gene matches: 7. The CDR3 loop spans 15 amino acids. This chain's CDR3 is CASSSSGGIQETQYF. The CDR3 nucleotides read TGTGCCAGCAGCTCCTCGGGAGGGATCCAAGAGACCCAGTACTTC.

The chain links TRBV15 to TRBJ1-4, with 7 bases identical to TRBD1. The CDR3 is made up of 14 amino acids. J lost 8 bases, V lost 4 bases, and 7 bases had no gene match. The germline V gene has CDR1 LNHNV and CDR2 YYDKDF (reference sequence). CDR3 DNA: TGTGCCACCAGCACCCCAGGGGGGGAGGAAAAACTGTTTTTT. Its translation is CATSTPGGEEKLFF.

This clone was counted a single time. The chain combines TRBV9 with TRBJ1-5; 8 bases are shared with TRBD1. CDR3 length equals 14 residues. V was pared by 3 bases and J by 7 bases, with 6 bases of the junction left unmatched. Germline-derived CDR1 and CDR2 are SGDLS and YYNGEE. The CDR3 DNA reads TGTGCCAGCAGCGCTTTAGACAGGGGACAGCCCCAGCATTTT. Its translation: CASSALDRGQPQHF.

This clone has a single count. This rearrangement joins TRBV2 to TRBJ2-5; 7 bases align to TRBD2. The CDR3 length is 18 residues. V lost 4 bases and J lost 5; bases outside the gene matches: 19. Germline V gene sequence: CDR1 SNHLY, CDR2 FYNNEI. The CDR3 region has the DNA TGTGCCAGCAGTGGGCCCGGAGCGGGATTGGGCCTTTTGGAGACCCAGTACTTC. As protein: CASSGPGAGLGLLETQYF.

As DNA, the CDR3 is TGTGCCAGCAGCCCGCGGGGCAGTGACTATGGCTACACCTTC. It yields the protein CASSPRGSDYGYTF. The rearrangement joins TRBV7-6 to TRBJ1-2; TRBD1 is a possible D gene (5 bases). V lost 5 bases, J lost 3 bases, and 13 bases lay in between. The CDR3 extends over 14 amino acids. Germline CDR1 is SGHVS and CDR2 is FNYEAQ.

This sequence joins TRBV27 and TRBJ2-7, with D hard to call. The CDR3 sequence is 13 residues long. Per the germline V gene, CDR1 is MNHEY and CDR2 is SMNVEV (reference sequence). Trimming left V 2 bases short and J 3 bases short, with 8 bases between. For the CDR3, the DNA is TGTGCCAGCAGTTTAGGGCCGGACTACGAGCAGTACTTC. Amino acids: CASSLGPDYEQYF.

The chain is built from TRBV4-1 and TRBJ2-7, with 9 positions matching TRBD1. Germline-derived CDR1 and CDR2 are MGHRA and YSYEKL. The CDR3 is 14 amino acids. V lost 3 bases and J lost 1; bases outside the gene matches: 1. CDR3 bases: TGCGCCAGCAGCCAGGACAGGGGATCCTACGAGCAGTACTTC. Translated: CASSQDRGSYEQYF.

The V and J genes are TRBV6-1 and TRBJ2-5; D gene ambiguous. The germline gives CDR1 MNHNS, CDR2 SASEGT. Trimming took 1 base from V and 2 from J, leaving 5 bases between them. The CDR3 contains 13 residues. The CDR3 protein is CASSEEFQETQYF. The CDR3 DNA reads TGTGCCAGCAGTGAAGAGTTTCAAGAGACCCAGTACTTC.

The gene calls are TRBV2 and TRBJ2-2, with D uncertain. This CDR3 comprises 10 residues. V was cut by 8 bases and J by 6 bases, with 4 bases left in between. Germline V gene sequence: CDR1 SNHLY, CDR2 FYNNEI. The CDR3 region is CASAAGELFF. The DNA for the CDR3 is TGTGCCAGCGCCGCCGGGGAGCTGTTTTTT.

The chain links TRBV9 to TRBJ1-6; 7 nucleotides line up with TRBD1. The germline CDR1 and CDR2 sequences are SGDLS and YYNGEE. The ends lost 4 bases at V and 7 bases at J; junction bases unmatched: 8. The length of the CDR3 is 15 residues. The CDR3 spells CASSYETGSNSPLHF. The CDR3 nucleotides are TGTGCCAGCAGCTATGAGACAGGGTCAAATTCACCCCTCCACTTT.

The chain combines TRBV2 with TRBJ2-6, with a weak D call TRBD2 (6 bases). The CDR3 spans 18 residues. Germline V gene data show CDR1 as SNHLY and CDR2 as FYNNEI. Trimming took off 3 bases at V and 2 bases at J, with 17 bases between the two ends. CDR3 residues: CASSDLGRREAGANVLTF. The CDR3 DNA is TGTGCCAGCAGTGACCTCGGACGGAGGGAGGCTGGGGCCAACGTCCTGACTTTC.

The chain carries TRBV7-8 and TRBJ1-1, with 7 nucleotides matching TRBD1. The germline V gene encodes CDR1 SGHVS and CDR2 FQNEAQ. The ends lost 5 bases at V and 6 bases at J; junction bases unmatched: 6. This CDR3 comprises 13 residues. This CDR3 reads CASSETGTSEAFF. For the CDR3, the DNA is TGTGCCAGCAGCGAGACAGGGACCTCTGAAGCTTTCTTT.

The chain carries TRBV7-9 and TRBJ2-1; 12 bases are shared with TRBD2. V dropped 5 bases and J dropped 8; count of bases not matched to a gene: 7. The CDR3 is 15 amino acids. Germline-derived CDR1 and CDR2 are SEHNR and FQNEAQ (reference sequence). The CDR3 DNA follows: TGTGCCAGCAGCCAAGGGACTAGCGGGCACGATGAGCAGTTCTTC. Its translation is CASSQGTSGHDEQFF.

The chain couples TRBV15 to TRBJ2-1; 12 nucleotides line up with TRBD2. Per germline, CDR1 LNHNV and CDR2 YYDKDF (reference sequence). The CDR3 extends over 15 amino acids. Trimming removed 4 bases from V and 5 bases from J; junction bases left unmatched: 3. This CDR3 is CATSTRTSGDNEQFF. The CDR3 nucleotides are TGTGCCACCAGCACGAGGACTAGCGGGGACAATGAGCAGTTCTTC.

As regards this clone: Other DNA sequences in the same sample also yield this CDR3. The chain is built from TRBV4-3 and TRBJ2-7; D gene uncertain. Germline V CDR1 and CDR2: LGHNA, YSLEER. The CDR3 spans 15 residues. V was cut by 0 bases and J by 4 bases, with 13 bases left in between. The CDR3 sequence is CASSQDRYAGYEQYF. Written as DNA, the CDR3 is TGCGCCAGCAGCCAAGATCGTTATGCCGGATACGAGCAGTACTTC.

This chain uses TRBV2 with TRBJ2-7; 13 nucleotides agree with TRBD2. J lost 1 base, V lost 5 bases, and 2 bases had no gene match. CDR1 SNHLY and CDR2 FYNNEI come from the germline V gene. CDR3 length: 15 amino acids. The CDR3 DNA sequence: TGTGCCAGCAGTCAGACTAGCGGGGGGTCCTACGAGCAGTACTTC. Encoded protein: CASSQTSGGSYEQYF.

This clone has a single count. This chain joins TRBV7-9 and TRBJ2-1; D unclear. The germline V gene encodes CDR1 SEHNR and CDR2 FQNEAQ (reference sequence). With 1 base removed from V and 4 bases from J, the gap between germline ends came to 5 bases. The CDR3 totals 13 residues. The CDR3 sequence: CASSLESYNEQFF. As DNA, the CDR3 is TGTGCCAGCAGCTTAGAAAGTTACAATGAGCAGTTCTTC.